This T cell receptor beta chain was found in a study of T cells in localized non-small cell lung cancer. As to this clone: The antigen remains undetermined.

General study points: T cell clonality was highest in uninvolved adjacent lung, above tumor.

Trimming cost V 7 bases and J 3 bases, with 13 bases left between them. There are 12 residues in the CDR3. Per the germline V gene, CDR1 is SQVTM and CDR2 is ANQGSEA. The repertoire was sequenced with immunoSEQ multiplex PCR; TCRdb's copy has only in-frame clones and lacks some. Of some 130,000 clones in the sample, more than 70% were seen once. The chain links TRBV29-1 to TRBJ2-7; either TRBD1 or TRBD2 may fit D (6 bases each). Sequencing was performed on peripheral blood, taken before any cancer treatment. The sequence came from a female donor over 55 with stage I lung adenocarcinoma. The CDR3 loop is CSATGGGYEQYF. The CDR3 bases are TGCAGCGCCACAGGAGGGGGCTACGAGCAGTACTTC.